Listed below are T cell receptor beta chains from one sample, sequenced in a study of CD8 T cells in ankylosing spondylitis. MiXCR, run by TCRdb on the 5' RACE reads, gives a single entry per CDR3 protein. This sample has about 540,000 distinct CDR3 sequences; approximately 12% occur once, and the top ten carry approximately 7%. Input material: blood, either unsorted or a sorted T cell fraction (not recorded which). The receptors stem from a male donor with ankylosing spondylitis. CDR3s include the opening cysteine and the closing phenylalanine or tryptophan. D genes are given only for firm matches. Some rows mark clone size as missing; the rest say once, few, many or name a class of expanded clone.

j_gene: TRBJ2-1
d_gene: NA
abundance: few
v_gene: TRBV20-1
CDR3nt: TGCAGTGGACTAGGGTCCTACAATGAGCAGTTCTTC
CDR3aa: CSGLGSYNEQFF

j_gene: TRBJ2-5
d_gene: NA
abundance: NA
v_gene: TRBV7-2
CDR3nt: TGTGCCAGCAGCTTACCCCTCCGGGAGGAGACCCAGTACTTC
CDR3aa: CASSLPLREETQYF

j_gene: TRBJ1-2
d_gene: NA
abundance: NA
v_gene: TRBV12-3/TRBV12-4
CDR3nt: TGTGCCAGCAGCCCAACCGAGGGGCCGCGTCCGCCTAACTATGGCTACACCTTC
CDR3aa: CASSPTEGPRPPNYGYTF

j_gene: TRBJ2-1
d_gene: NA
abundance: few
v_gene: TRBV29-1
CDR3nt: TGCAGCGTTGAAGAGCGGGCCCCGAGAGCCGAGCAGTTCTTC
CDR3aa: CSVEERAPRAEQFF

j_gene: TRBJ2-1
d_gene: TRBD1
abundance: NA
v_gene: TRBV14
CDR3nt: TGTGCCAGCAGCCTTCACGGGACAGGGGCAAATGAGCAGTTCTTC
CDR3aa: CASSLHGTGANEQFF

j_gene: TRBJ2-3
d_gene: TRBD2
abundance: many
v_gene: TRBV5-1
CDR3nt: TGCGCCAGCAGCTTGATGCTAGCGGGAGGAGGAGATACGCAGTATTTT
CDR3aa: CASSLMLAGGGDTQYF

j_gene: TRBJ1-4
d_gene: TRBD1
abundance: NA
v_gene: TRBV7-9
CDR3nt: TGTGCCAGCAGCGAAGGGACAGGGACTAATGAAAAACTGTTTTTT
CDR3aa: CASSEGTGTNEKLFF

j_gene: TRBJ2-5
d_gene: TRBD2
abundance: few
v_gene: TRBV4-1
CDR3nt: TGCGCCAGCAGCCAGGGAGGGGCGACCCGATACTTGGAGACCCAGTACTTC
CDR3aa: CASSQGGATRYLETQYF

j_gene: TRBJ1-1
d_gene: NA
abundance: few
v_gene: TRBV20-1
CDR3nt: TGCAGTGCTAGAGGGGGGGGCTGGGGGACTGAAGCTTTCTTT
CDR3aa: CSARGGGWGTEAFF

j_gene: TRBJ2-1
d_gene: NA
abundance: NA
v_gene: TRBV20-1
CDR3nt: TGCAGTGTCACATCACCGGGACTTTACAATGAGCAGTTCTTC
CDR3aa: CSVTSPGLYNEQFF

j_gene: TRBJ2-2
d_gene: NA
abundance: few
v_gene: TRBV7-2
CDR3nt: TGTGCCAGCAGCTCACTTCACGGGCCCCCCGGGGAGCTGTTTTTT
CDR3aa: CASSSLHGPPGELFF

j_gene: TRBJ1-6
d_gene: NA
abundance: NA
v_gene: TRBV27
CDR3nt: TGTGCCAGCAGTCCCCGGAACGGGATAAATAATTCACCCCTCCACTTT
CDR3aa: CASSPRNGINNSPLHF

j_gene: TRBJ2-5
d_gene: NA
abundance: once
v_gene: TRBV3-1
CDR3nt: TGTGCCAGCAGGTACCTAGCGCAAAGCAGGGAGACCCAGTACTTC
CDR3aa: CASRYLAQSRETQYF

j_gene: TRBJ1-2
d_gene: NA
abundance: many
v_gene: TRBV7-2
CDR3nt: TGTGCCAGCAGCTTAGCGGAAAGAAACTATGGCTACACCTTC
CDR3aa: CASSLAERNYGYTF

j_gene: TRBJ2-1
d_gene: TRBD1
abundance: NA
v_gene: TRBV5-1
CDR3nt: TGCGCCAGCAGTACGCCGGGACAGTACAATGAGCAGTTCTTC
CDR3aa: CASSTPGQYNEQFF

j_gene: TRBJ1-3
d_gene: NA
abundance: NA
v_gene: TRBV6-1
CDR3nt: TGTGCCAGCATTGGGGACGGCAGCTCTGGAAACACCATATATTTT
CDR3aa: CASIGDGSSGNTIYF

j_gene: TRBJ1-1
d_gene: NA
abundance: NA
v_gene: TRBV7-6
CDR3nt: TGTGCCAGCAGCACACAGCGGGGGAACACTGAAGCTTTCTTT
CDR3aa: CASSTQRGNTEAFF

j_gene: TRBJ1-3
d_gene: NA
abundance: NA
v_gene: TRBV12-3/TRBV12-4
CDR3nt: TGTGCCAGCAGTTTACTGGCAGGGCCAGGCTCTGGAAACACCATATATTTT
CDR3aa: CASSLLAGPGSGNTIYF

j_gene: TRBJ2-5
d_gene: NA
abundance: NA
v_gene: TRBV18
CDR3nt: TGTGCCAGCTCACTTCGGGGGACGGGAGAGACCCAGTACTTC
CDR3aa: CASSLRGTGETQYF

j_gene: TRBJ2-3
d_gene: TRBD2
abundance: few
v_gene: TRBV11-2
CDR3nt: TGTGCCAGCGGACGGTCCGGGGGGGATTCGGATACGCAGTATTTT
CDR3aa: CASGRSGGDSDTQYF

j_gene: TRBJ1-1
d_gene: NA
abundance: few
v_gene: TRBV29-1
CDR3nt: TGCAGCGTTGAAAGGACACTGAACACTGAAGCTTTCTTT
CDR3aa: CSVERTLNTEAFF

j_gene: TRBJ2-5
d_gene: TRBD2
abundance: few
v_gene: TRBV27
CDR3nt: TGTGCCAGCACGCCAATTTGGTCTAGCGGTAGACGTTCCGAGACCCAGTACTTC
CDR3aa: CASTPIWSSGRRSETQYF

j_gene: TRBJ2-7
d_gene: NA
abundance: NA
v_gene: TRBV27
CDR3nt: TGTGCCAGCAGTACCAGACTAAAAGGCGGCGAGCAGTACTTC
CDR3aa: CASSTRLKGGEQYF

j_gene: TRBJ2-7
d_gene: TRBD1
abundance: many
v_gene: TRBV20-1
CDR3nt: TGCAGTGCTACCCTAATCATAGGACAGGGGGGAGGAGAGCAGTACTTC
CDR3aa: CSATLIIGQGGGEQYF

j_gene: TRBJ2-6
d_gene: NA
abundance: NA
v_gene: TRBV6-5
CDR3nt: TGTGCCAGCAGTTACTCGAGTGTGGGCAGGCACTCTGGGGCCAACGTCCTGACTTTC
CDR3aa: CASSYSSVGRHSGANVLTF

j_gene: TRBJ1-2
d_gene: NA
abundance: many
v_gene: TRBV4-2
CDR3nt: TGTGCCAGCAGCCAAGATATCGGCAAAGCTAACTATGGCTACACCTTC
CDR3aa: CASSQDIGKANYGYTF

j_gene: TRBJ2-1
d_gene: TRBD2
abundance: NA
v_gene: TRBV7-8
CDR3nt: TGTGCCAGCAGCTTAACGCTAGCGGGAGCCTACAATGAGCAGTTCTTC
CDR3aa: CASSLTLAGAYNEQFF

j_gene: TRBJ2-3
d_gene: TRBD2
abundance: few
v_gene: TRBV20-1
CDR3nt: TGCAGTGCTAGAGATCGGACTAGCGGTTATACGCAGTATTTT
CDR3aa: CSARDRTSGYTQYF

j_gene: TRBJ2-2
d_gene: NA
abundance: NA
v_gene: TRBV12-3/TRBV12-4
CDR3nt: TGTGCCAGCAGTTTTCTCCCCGCGAACACCGGGGAGCTGTTTTTT
CDR3aa: CASSFLPANTGELFF

j_gene: TRBJ2-7
d_gene: NA
abundance: few
v_gene: TRBV20-1
CDR3nt: TGCAGTGCTAGAGATCACAAGGGCCTCTCCTACGAGCAGTACTTC
CDR3aa: CSARDHKGLSYEQYF

j_gene: TRBJ1-1
d_gene: NA
abundance: few
v_gene: TRBV30
CDR3nt: TGTGCCTGGAGTGTGGGGCGGGGACAATGGAACACTGAAGCTTTCTTT
CDR3aa: CAWSVGRGQWNTEAFF

j_gene: TRBJ2-3
d_gene: NA
abundance: NA
v_gene: TRBV18
CDR3nt: TGTGCCAGCTCACCGAACAGGTTTAGCACAGATACGCAGTATTTT
CDR3aa: CASSPNRFSTDTQYF

j_gene: TRBJ2-1
d_gene: TRBD2
abundance: many
v_gene: TRBV20-1
CDR3nt: TGCAGTGCTAGAGATACTAGCGGGAATCGCTACAATGAGCAGTTCTTC
CDR3aa: CSARDTSGNRYNEQFF

j_gene: TRBJ2-5
d_gene: NA
abundance: NA
v_gene: TRBV7-9
CDR3nt: TGTGCCAGCAGCCCACCAACCTTAGAGACCCAGTACTTC
CDR3aa: CASSPPTLETQYF

j_gene: TRBJ1-4
d_gene: NA
abundance: many
v_gene: TRBV20-1
CDR3nt: TGCAGTGCCGGAGAAACGGATCGCGGGGAAAAACTGTTTTTT
CDR3aa: CSAGETDRGEKLFF

j_gene: TRBJ2-5
d_gene: TRBD2
abundance: NA
v_gene: TRBV7-2
CDR3nt: TGTGCCAGCAGCCTCCGACTAGCGGCCTCAGAGACCCAGTACTTC
CDR3aa: CASSLRLAASETQYF

j_gene: TRBJ2-1
d_gene: TRBD2
abundance: NA
v_gene: TRBV7-8
CDR3nt: TGTGCCAGCAGCTCCCGACTAGCGGAGTCCTACAATGAGCAGTTCTTC
CDR3aa: CASSSRLAESYNEQFF

j_gene: TRBJ2-5
d_gene: NA
abundance: NA
v_gene: TRBV18
CDR3nt: TGTGCCAGCTCACCACCAGTCCTAGCGAAAGAGACCCAGTACTTC
CDR3aa: CASSPPVLAKETQYF

j_gene: TRBJ2-5
d_gene: TRBD2
abundance: few
v_gene: TRBV20-1
CDR3nt: TGCAGTGCTCCGGGACTAGCGGGGCCCCAAGAGACCCAGTACTTC
CDR3aa: CSAPGLAGPQETQYF

j_gene: TRBJ1-4
d_gene: NA
abundance: many
v_gene: TRBV7-9
CDR3nt: TGTGCCAGCAGCTTAGGGGCAGGGTGGAATGAAAAACTGTTTTTT
CDR3aa: CASSLGAGWNEKLFF

j_gene: TRBJ2-4
d_gene: NA
abundance: NA
v_gene: TRBV15
CDR3nt: TGTGCCACCAGCAGAGCCCCGGGTGGGGTTGACATTCAGTACTTC
CDR3aa: CATSRAPGGVDIQYF

j_gene: TRBJ1-2
d_gene: NA
abundance: few
v_gene: TRBV7-9
CDR3nt: TGTGCCAGCAGCTTACTTTTGGGAGGCTACACCTTC
CDR3aa: CASSLLLGGYTF

j_gene: TRBJ1-2
d_gene: TRBD1
abundance: few
v_gene: TRBV29-1
CDR3nt: TGCAGCGTGGTGGGACAGTCTTACCCCTATGGCTACACCTTC
CDR3aa: CSVVGQSYPYGYTF

j_gene: TRBJ2-3
d_gene: TRBD1
abundance: NA
v_gene: TRBV6-1
CDR3nt: TGTGCCAGCAGTCGCTTACCCGGGACAGGGGTCACAGATACGCAGTATTTT
CDR3aa: CASSRLPGTGVTDTQYF

j_gene: TRBJ2-2
d_gene: NA
abundance: few
v_gene: TRBV5-1
CDR3nt: TGCGCCAGCCTTTGGGGGGAGCGGCCCACCGGGGAGCTGTTTTTT
CDR3aa: CASLWGERPTGELFF